Below, 6 T cell receptor beta chains from the same sample are listed, as sequenced in a study of blood T cell repertoires in COVID-19. The table came from immunoSEQ multiplex PCR; TCRdb's copy has only in-frame clones and leaves some out. Of 200,000 to 250,000 clones in the sample, 70% to 90% were seen once. The sample consisted of PBMCs or T cells enriched from blood (not recorded which). Receptor source: a man in his thirties or forties who had recovered from COVID-19.

This sequence joins TRBV4-1 and TRBJ2-2, with TRBD2 as a possible D gene (5 bases). This CDR3 has 18 amino acids. V was pared by 0 bases and J by 1 base, with 15 bases between. CDR1 MGHRA and CDR2 YSYEKL come from the germline V gene. Here the CDR3 reads CASSQDLMRVWNTGELFF. CDR3 nucleotide sequence: TGCGCCAGCAGCCAAGATTTAATGAGGGTGTGGAACACCGGGGAGCTGTTTTTT.

CDR3 in amino acids: CATSDLRGQYF. In DNA, the CDR3 is TGTGCCACCAGTGATTTGAGAGGGCAGTACTTC. This chain uses TRBV24-1 with TRBJ2-7; D remains ambiguous. V gave up 0 bases and J gave up 9 bases, with 5 bases separating them. CDR3 length: 11 residues. Germline V lookup: CDR1 KGHDR, CDR2 SFDVKD.

The chain is built from TRBV11-2 and TRBJ1-5; TRBD1 agrees at 8 bases. CDR3 length: 14 residues. Trimming took 5 bases from V and 5 from J; bases not matched to a gene: 5. Germline V lookup: CDR1 SGHAT, CDR2 FQNNGV. The CDR3 nucleotides are TGTGCCAGCAGCCGGACAGGGCCCGATCAGCCCCAGCATTTT. It yields the protein CASSRTGPDQPQHF.

This clone was picked up one time. The chain joins TRBV9 to TRBJ2-5; 8 nucleotides align to TRBD2. V lost 0 bases, J lost 1 base, and 8 bases stayed unmatched. CDR1 SGDLS and CDR2 YYNGEE come from the germline V gene. CDR3 length equals 17 residues. In DNA form, the CDR3 reads TGTGCCAGCAGCGTAGCGGTCGGGCGGGGGGTCCAAGAGACCCAGTACTTC. It encodes CASSVAVGRGVQETQYF.

V usage is TRBV28 and J usage is TRBJ2-5; 8 bases match TRBD2. The length of the CDR3 is 15 residues. The ends lost 7 bases at V and 5 bases at J; junction bases unmatched: 12. Germline V gene lookup returns CDR1 MDHEN and CDR2 SYDVKM. The CDR3 coding sequence is TGTGCCAGCAATCCGGCGGGGGGTGTTGTGGAGACCCAGTACTTC. Translated, it gives CASNPAGGVVETQYF.

The chain carries TRBV3-1 (or the pseudogene TRBV3-2) and TRBJ1-2, with TRBD1 identical over 8 bases. The germline V gene has CDR1 LGHDT and CDR2 YNNKEL (reference sequence). With V trimmed by 4 bases and J by 4 bases, 2 bases remained unmatched. The CDR3 has 13 residues. In DNA form, the CDR3 reads TGTGCCAGCAGCCTCGGGACAGGCTATGGCTACACCTTC. This gives the protein CASSLGTGYGYTF.